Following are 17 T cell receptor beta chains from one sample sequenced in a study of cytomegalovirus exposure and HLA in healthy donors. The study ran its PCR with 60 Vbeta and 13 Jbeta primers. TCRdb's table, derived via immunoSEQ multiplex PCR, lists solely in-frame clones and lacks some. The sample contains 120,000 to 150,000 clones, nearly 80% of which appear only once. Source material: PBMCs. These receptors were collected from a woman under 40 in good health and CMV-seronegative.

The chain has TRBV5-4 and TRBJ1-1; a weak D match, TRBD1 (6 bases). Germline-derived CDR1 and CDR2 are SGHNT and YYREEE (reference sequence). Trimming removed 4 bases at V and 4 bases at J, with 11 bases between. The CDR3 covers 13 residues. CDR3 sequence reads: CASSVGGPTEAFF. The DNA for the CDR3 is TGTGCCAGCAGCGTGGGGGGGCCCACTGAAGCTTTCTTT.

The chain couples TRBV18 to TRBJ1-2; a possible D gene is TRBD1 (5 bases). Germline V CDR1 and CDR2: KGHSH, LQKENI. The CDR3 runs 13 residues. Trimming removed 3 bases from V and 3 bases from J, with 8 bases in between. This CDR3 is CASSPGGDYGYTF. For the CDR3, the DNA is TGTGCCAGCTCACCGGGGGGGGACTATGGCTACACCTTC.

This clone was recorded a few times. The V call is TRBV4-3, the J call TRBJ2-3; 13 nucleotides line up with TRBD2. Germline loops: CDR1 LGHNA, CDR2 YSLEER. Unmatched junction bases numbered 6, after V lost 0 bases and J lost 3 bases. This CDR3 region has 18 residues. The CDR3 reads CASSQELTSGGWTDTQYF. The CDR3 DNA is TGCGCCAGCAGCCAAGAATTGACTAGCGGGGGGTGGACAGATACGCAGTATTTT.

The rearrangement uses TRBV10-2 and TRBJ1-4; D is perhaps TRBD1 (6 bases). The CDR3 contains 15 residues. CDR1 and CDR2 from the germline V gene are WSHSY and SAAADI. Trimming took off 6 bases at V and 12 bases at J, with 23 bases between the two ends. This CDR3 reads CASSLPGEIGRELFF. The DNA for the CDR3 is TGCGCCAGCAGCCTCCCAGGGGAAATCGGGAGGGAACTGTTTTTT.

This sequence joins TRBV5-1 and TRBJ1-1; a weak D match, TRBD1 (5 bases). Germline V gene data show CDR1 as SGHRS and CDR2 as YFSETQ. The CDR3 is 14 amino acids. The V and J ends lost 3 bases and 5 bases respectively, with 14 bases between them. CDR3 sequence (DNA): TGCGCCAGCAGCTCCCTTAGGGGAGGGACTGAAGCTTTCTTT. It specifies CASSSLRGGTEAFF.

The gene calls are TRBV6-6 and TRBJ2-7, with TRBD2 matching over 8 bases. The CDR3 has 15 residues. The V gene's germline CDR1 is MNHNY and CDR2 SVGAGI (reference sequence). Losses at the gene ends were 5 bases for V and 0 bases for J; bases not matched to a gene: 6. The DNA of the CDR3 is TGTGCCAGCAGTCGGACTAGCTCGAGCTCCTACGAGCAGTACTTC. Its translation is CASSRTSSSSYEQYF.

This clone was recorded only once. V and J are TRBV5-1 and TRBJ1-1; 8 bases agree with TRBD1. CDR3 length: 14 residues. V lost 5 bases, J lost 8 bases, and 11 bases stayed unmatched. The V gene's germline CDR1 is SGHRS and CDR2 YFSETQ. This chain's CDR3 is CASSPGTGLGEAFF. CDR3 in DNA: TGCGCCAGCAGTCCCGGGACAGGACTCGGAGAAGCTTTCTTT.

The DNA of the CDR3 is TGCGCCAGCAGCTTCTCAGGCAACGAGCAGTACTTC. Translated, it gives CASSFSGNEQYF. The rearrangement links TRBV5-1 to TRBJ2-7; no clear D. The CDR3 is 12 residues long. The germline gives CDR1 SGHRS, CDR2 YFSETQ. The V and J ends lost 2 bases and 5 bases respectively, with 8 bases between them.

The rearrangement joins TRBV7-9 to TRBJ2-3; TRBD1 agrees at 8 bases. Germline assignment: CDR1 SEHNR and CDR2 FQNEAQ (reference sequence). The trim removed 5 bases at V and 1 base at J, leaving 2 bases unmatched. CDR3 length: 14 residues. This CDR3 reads CASSLTGGTDTQYF. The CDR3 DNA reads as TGTGCCAGCAGCCTGACAGGGGGCACAGATACGCAGTATTTT.

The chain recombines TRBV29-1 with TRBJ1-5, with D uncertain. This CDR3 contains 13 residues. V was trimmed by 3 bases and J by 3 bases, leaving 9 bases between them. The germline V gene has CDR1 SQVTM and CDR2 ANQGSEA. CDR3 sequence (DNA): TGCAGCGTTGACTCAGGCCCCAATCAGCCCCAGCATTTT. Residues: CSVDSGPNQPQHF.

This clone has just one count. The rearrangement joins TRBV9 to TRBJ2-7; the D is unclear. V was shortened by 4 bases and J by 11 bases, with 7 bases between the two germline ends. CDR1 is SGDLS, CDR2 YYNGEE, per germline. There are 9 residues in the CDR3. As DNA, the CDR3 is TGTGCCAGCAGCCCAAGCGAGTACTTC. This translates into CASSPSEYF.

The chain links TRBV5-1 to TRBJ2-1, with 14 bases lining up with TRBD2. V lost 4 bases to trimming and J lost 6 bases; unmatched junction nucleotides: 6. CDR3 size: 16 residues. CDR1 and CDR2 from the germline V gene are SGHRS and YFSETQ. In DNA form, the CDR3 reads TGCGCCAGCAGCCTTTCGACTAGCGGGGGGGCCAATGAGCAGTTCTTC. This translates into CASSLSTSGGANEQFF.

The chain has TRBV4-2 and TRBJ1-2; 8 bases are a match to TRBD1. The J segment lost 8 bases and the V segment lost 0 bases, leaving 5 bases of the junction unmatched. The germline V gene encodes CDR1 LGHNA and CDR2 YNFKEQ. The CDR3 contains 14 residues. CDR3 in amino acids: CASSQDRTGLGYTF. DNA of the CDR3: TGTGCCAGCAGCCAAGATAGGACAGGGCTGGGCTACACCTTC.

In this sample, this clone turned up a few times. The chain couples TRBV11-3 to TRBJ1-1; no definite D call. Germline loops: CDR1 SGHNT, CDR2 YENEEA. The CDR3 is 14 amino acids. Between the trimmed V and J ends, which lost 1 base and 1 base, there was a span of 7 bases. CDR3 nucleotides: TGTGCCAGCAGCTTAGGGCACCAGAACACTGAAGCTTTCTTT. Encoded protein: CASSLGHQNTEAFF.

The CDR3 is CASSYSMGRIYGYTF. The CDR3 DNA reads as TGTGCCAGCAGTTACTCGATGGGCAGAATCTATGGCTACACCTTC. This chain joins TRBV6-7 and TRBJ1-2; no definite D call. TRBV6-7 qualifies as an ORF whose function is uncertain. Trimming stripped 0 bases from V and 4 bases from J, with 12 bases between. CDR3 length: 15 residues.

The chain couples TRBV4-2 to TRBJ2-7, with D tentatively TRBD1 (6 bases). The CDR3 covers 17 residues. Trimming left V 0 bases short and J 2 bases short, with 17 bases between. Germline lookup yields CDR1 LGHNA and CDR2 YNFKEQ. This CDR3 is CASSQDLKADRTYEQYF. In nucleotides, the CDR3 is TGTGCCAGCAGCCAAGATCTTAAAGCGGACAGAACCTACGAGCAGTACTTC.

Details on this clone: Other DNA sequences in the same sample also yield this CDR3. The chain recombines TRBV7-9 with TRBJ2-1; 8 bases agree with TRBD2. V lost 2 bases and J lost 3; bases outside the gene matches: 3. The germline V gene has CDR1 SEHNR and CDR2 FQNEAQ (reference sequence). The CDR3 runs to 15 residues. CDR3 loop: CASSLLRGGYNEQFF. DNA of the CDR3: TGTGCCAGCAGCTTACTCCGGGGGGGCTACAATGAGCAGTTCTTC.